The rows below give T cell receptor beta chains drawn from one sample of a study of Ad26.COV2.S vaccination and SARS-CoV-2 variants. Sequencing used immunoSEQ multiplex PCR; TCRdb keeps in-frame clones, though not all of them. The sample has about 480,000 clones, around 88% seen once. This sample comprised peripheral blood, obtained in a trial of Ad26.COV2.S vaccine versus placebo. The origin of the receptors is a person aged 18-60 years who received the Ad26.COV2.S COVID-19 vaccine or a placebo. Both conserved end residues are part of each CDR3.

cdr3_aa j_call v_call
CSASFPEPPTPFF TRBJ2-1 TRBV20-1
CASSPPMGNTEAFF TRBJ1-1 TRBV7-8
CASSLSSYETQYF TRBJ2-5 TRBV7-2
CASSTLDTQYF TRBJ2-3 TRBV2
CASSYSGLAGASYNEQFF TRBJ2-1 TRBV6-2/TRBV6-3
CASSLGWGGGQPQHF TRBJ1-5 TRBV7-2
CASSVGGLTEAFF TRBJ1-1 TRBV9
CATSDLQGGSYNEQFF TRBJ2-1 TRBV24-1
CASREREVDNEQFF TRBJ2-1 TRBV2
CASSLPRQGSDLAGGPRTGELFF TRBJ2-2 TRBV28
CARGQDTDTQYF TRBJ2-3 TRBV10-1
CASSLRGPPLHF TRBJ1-6 TRBV7-9
CASSRAGNLNGYTF TRBJ1-2 TRBV28
CASSRPGQGNSPLHF TRBJ1-6 TRBV6-2/TRBV6-3
CASSQTIGTDAFF TRBJ1-1 TRBV4-3
CATSSPIWGLNYGYTF TRBJ1-2 TRBV15
CASDRGGPANYGYTF TRBJ1-2 TRBV2
CASSLAAYNEQFF TRBJ2-1 TRBV4-2
CASSLEDTQYF TRBJ2-3 TRBV28
CASSPAQQSDTIYF TRBJ1-3 TRBV28
CASRRDSSYNSPLHF TRBJ1-6 TRBV28
CASRWSDEQFF TRBJ2-1 TRBV28
CASSLGLDRGQETQYF TRBJ2-5 TRBV11-2
CASSLVRARKVYNEQFF TRBJ2-1 TRBV5-6
CASSQVPYEQYF TRBJ2-7 TRBV4-1
CASSEERSPRNEQFF TRBJ2-1 TRBV2
CASSLSGASSYEQYF TRBJ2-7 TRBV4-3
CASSPDSSTNEKLFF TRBJ1-4 TRBV5-1
CASSPAREAWYEQYF TRBJ2-7 TRBV19
CASSTRQVYYGYTF TRBJ1-2 TRBV19
CASKEGGANVLTF TRBJ2-6 TRBV28
CASSQVGRRVEDEQFF TRBJ2-1 TRBV16
CASSLELAGGRETQYF TRBJ2-5 TRBV7-8
CATSREGLVYNEQFF TRBJ2-1 TRBV15
CASRKGGLAGGNEQFF TRBJ2-1 TRBV28
CASSLAGGVSYEQYF TRBJ2-7 TRBV5-1
CASSSGPGRYNSPLHF TRBJ1-6 TRBV6-5
CAGGDGSSGNTIYF TRBJ1-3 TRBV7-9
CASSPGLRIGGGELFF TRBJ2-2 TRBV6-2/TRBV6-3
CASSKTRQLGQPQHF TRBJ1-5 TRBV21-1
CASSLRGGNTEAFF TRBJ1-1 TRBV27
CASSRRQGGNYEQYF TRBJ2-7 TRBV6-5
CASSVGGVGANEQFF TRBJ2-1 TRBV9
CASSLTQGSYGYTF TRBJ1-2 TRBV7-2
CASGLVGGRAFF TRBJ1-1 TRBV12-5
CASSSILPGGTQYF TRBJ2-5 TRBV7-2